This is a list of T cell receptor beta chains from one sample in a study of blood T cell repertoires in COVID-19. This table comes from immunoSEQ multiplex PCR, and its TCRdb copy is limited to in-frame clones, with some not included. The repertoire holds around 59,000 clones, with 81% as singletons. Sequencing input: peripheral blood. Every receptor here comes from a woman of 80 years or more with active or convalescent COVID-19. Each CDR3 is given with its conserved first and last residue. Each record gives: J gene, clone size, V gene, D gene, CDR3 DNA, CDR3 protein. D genes are given only for firm matches. Size is stated for part of the rows, as once, few or many counts, or as a class when the clone is expanded.

TRBJ2-3 NA TRBV18 TRBD2 TGTGCCAGCTCACCTAGCGGGGGGTCCACAGATACGCAGTATTTT CASSPSGGSTDTQYF
TRBJ1-2 NA TRBV19 TRBD1 TGTGCCAGTAAGCCGGGACAGTCCTATGGCTACACCTTC CASKPGQSYGYTF
TRBJ1-1 NA TRBV2 NA TGTGCCAGCAGCCTCGGAGGGGCGAACACTGAAGCTTTCTTT CASSLGGANTEAFF
TRBJ1-2 NA TRBV12-5 TRBD1 TGTGCTAGTGGTTTGGCATCCGGACAGGGGGCGGGTGGCTACACCTTC CASGLASGQGAGGYTF
TRBJ1-2 NA TRBV29-1 NA TGCAGCGTTGCCAAAGACAGTCTCTATGGCTACACCTTC CSVAKDSLYGYTF
TRBJ1-1 NA TRBV7-3 NA TGTGCCAGCAGCTCTTATACGGTCACTGAAGCTTTCTTT CASSSYTVTEAFF
TRBJ2-2 NA TRBV6-2/TRBV6-3 NA TGTGCCAGCAGTTACGACAGTTGGACCGGGGAGCTGTTTTTT CASSYDSWTGELFF
TRBJ2-1 NA TRBV3-1/TRBV3-2 NA TGTGCCAGCAGCCAAGATTGGGGAGGCGAGCAGTTCTTC CASSQDWGGEQFF
TRBJ2-2 NA TRBV7-3 TRBD1 TGTGCCAGCAGCCTACAGACAGGGCCCGGGGAGCTGTTTTTT CASSLQTGPGELFF
TRBJ2-2 NA TRBV19 TRBD1 TGTGCCAGTAGACGGGGACAGGGGTCCAGCACCGGGGAGCTGTTTTTT CASRRGQGSSTGELFF
TRBJ1-2 NA TRBV19 TRBD1 TGTGCCAGTACTAGGGACAGGGGGCGTGGGCGCTATGGCTACACCTTC CASTRDRGRGRYGYTF
TRBJ2-1 NA TRBV11-2 TRBD1 TGTGCCAGCAGCTTTATCCGACAGGGCTCCTACAATGAGCAGTTCTTC CASSFIRQGSYNEQFF
TRBJ2-7 few TRBV7-2 TRBD1 TGTGCCAGCAGCTCCTGGGAGGACAGGGGTCTCTACGAGCAGTACTTC CASSSWEDRGLYEQYF
TRBJ1-1 NA TRBV10-1 TRBD1 TGCGCCAGCAGCCCGGGACAGATCACTGAAGCTTTCTTT CASSPGQITEAFF
TRBJ1-2 NA TRBV28 TRBD1 TGTGCCACCACCTGGGACAGTAACTATGGCTACACCTTC CATTWDSNYGYTF
TRBJ2-7 NA TRBV5-3 NA TGTGCCAGAAGCTTGGTTCAGGGGTACCACGAGCAGTACTTC CARSLVQGYHEQYF
TRBJ2-1 NA TRBV6-5 TRBD2 TGTGCCAGCAGTTACTCGGGTACGGGGGGAAATGAGCAGTTCTTC CASSYSGTGGNEQFF
TRBJ2-5 NA TRBV6-6 NA TGTGCCAGCAGCTCGCCGGGGTTTGAGACCCAGTACTTC CASSSPGFETQYF
TRBJ2-7 NA TRBV4-3 TRBD1 TGCGCCAGCAGCCAAAGTACAGGGGTTACAAGGGAGCAGTACTTC CASSQSTGVTREQYF
TRBJ2-3 NA TRBV21-1 NA TGTGCCAGCAGCAAAGGCGGACTGACCCCGCTCAATTCAGATACGCAGTATTTT CASSKGGLTPLNSDTQYF
TRBJ2-1 NA TRBV20-1 NA TGCAGTGCTCACCTATACAATGAGCAGTTCTTC CSAHLYNEQFF
TRBJ1-4 NA TRBV13 TRBD1 TGTGCCAGCAGCTTCAAGCCCGGTGGGACAGGGAATGAAAAACTGTTTTTT CASSFKPGGTGNEKLFF
TRBJ2-7 NA TRBV29-1 NA TGCAGCGTTGTTGGGTCGGACAAAGCCTACGAGCAGTACTTC CSVVGSDKAYEQYF
TRBJ1-2 NA TRBV12-3/TRBV12-4 NA TGTGCCAGCAGTTTACAGTTCCGCGGCTACACCTTC CASSLQFRGYTF
TRBJ2-7 NA TRBV7-2 TRBD2 TGTGCCAGCAGCGTAGGGACTAGCGGGGGGGCCCAAGGTTACGAGCAGTACTTC CASSVGTSGGAQGYEQYF
TRBJ1-2 once TRBV12-1 NA TGTGCCAGCAGCTTGAGTGGCTACACCTTC CASSLSGYTF
TRBJ2-7 NA TRBV4-3 NA TGCGCCAGCAGCCAAGATGGGTGGAGCGAGCAGTACTTC CASSQDGWSEQYF
TRBJ1-2 NA TRBV29-1 NA TGCAGCGTTGGAGCAGGGCCCTCTGCATATGGCTACACCTTC CSVGAGPSAYGYTF
TRBJ1-1 few TRBV19 NA TGTGCCAGTAGCTTCAGGGTCGGCACTGAAGCTTTCTTT CASSFRVGTEAFF
TRBJ2-7 NA TRBV6-5 TRBD1 TGTGCCAGCAGGATCCGGGACAGTTTCTACGAGCAGTACTTC CASRIRDSFYEQYF
TRBJ1-2 NA TRBV3-1/TRBV3-2 NA TGTGCCAGCAGACAGGCCCCCTATGGCTACACCTTC CASRQAPYGYTF
TRBJ2-4 NA TRBV5-1 NA TGCGCCAGCAGCTTGGGGAGTGGCGAAAACATTCAGTACTTC CASSLGSGENIQYF
TRBJ1-4 NA TRBV7-2 NA TGTGCCAGCAGCCAGCAGGCTGGCGTTGGTAATGAAAAACTGTTTTTT CASSQQAGVGNEKLFF
TRBJ1-1 NA TRBV4-3 NA TGCGCCAGCAGCCAAGAGGGGGCAGGGATGAACACTGAAGCTTTCTTT CASSQEGAGMNTEAFF
TRBJ1-4 NA TRBV7-6 NA TGTGCCAGCAGCAAAACGGGTGTAGGAACTAATGAAAAACTGTTTTTT CASSKTGVGTNEKLFF
TRBJ2-1 NA TRBV7-9 TRBD2 TGTGCCAGCAGCACCTCGGGGGGTCACAATGAGCAGTTCTTC CASSTSGGHNEQFF
TRBJ2-1 NA TRBV6-5 TRBD2 TGTGCCAGCAGTTACCTAGCGGGGGGAGACAATGAGCAGTTCTTC CASSYLAGGDNEQFF
TRBJ1-1 NA TRBV5-6 NA TGTGCCAGCAGCTTAACAGGGCCCACTGAAGCTTTCTTT CASSLTGPTEAFF
TRBJ2-3 NA TRBV15 TRBD2 TGTGCCACCAGCAGCGGGACTAACACAGATACGCAGTATTTT CATSSGTNTDTQYF
TRBJ1-5 NA TRBV19 TRBD1 TGTGCCAGTAGTTCCAGACAGGGGGGCAATCAGCCCCAGCATTTT CASSSRQGGNQPQHF
TRBJ2-3 NA TRBV7-8 TRBD1 TGTGCCAGCAGCCTGGACAGGGGGCGTTTAGCGGGGGTCCCAGATACGCAGTATTTT CASSLDRGRLAGVPDTQYF
TRBJ2-3 NA TRBV24-1 NA TGTGCCACCAGCGACAGGCACGGGGATACGCAGTATTTT CATSDRHGDTQYF
TRBJ1-1 few TRBV18 TRBD1 TGTGCCAGCTCACCCCGGACAGGGGGTATGAACACTGAAGCTTTCTTT CASSPRTGGMNTEAFF
TRBJ1-5 NA TRBV28 NA TGTGCCAGCAGTTTACTCCCACAGGGTGGCGATCAGCCCCAGCATTTT CASSLLPQGGDQPQHF
TRBJ1-2 NA TRBV29-1 TRBD1 TGCAGCGTCGCTACAGGGGGCAAACCCTATGGCTACACCTTC CSVATGGKPYGYTF